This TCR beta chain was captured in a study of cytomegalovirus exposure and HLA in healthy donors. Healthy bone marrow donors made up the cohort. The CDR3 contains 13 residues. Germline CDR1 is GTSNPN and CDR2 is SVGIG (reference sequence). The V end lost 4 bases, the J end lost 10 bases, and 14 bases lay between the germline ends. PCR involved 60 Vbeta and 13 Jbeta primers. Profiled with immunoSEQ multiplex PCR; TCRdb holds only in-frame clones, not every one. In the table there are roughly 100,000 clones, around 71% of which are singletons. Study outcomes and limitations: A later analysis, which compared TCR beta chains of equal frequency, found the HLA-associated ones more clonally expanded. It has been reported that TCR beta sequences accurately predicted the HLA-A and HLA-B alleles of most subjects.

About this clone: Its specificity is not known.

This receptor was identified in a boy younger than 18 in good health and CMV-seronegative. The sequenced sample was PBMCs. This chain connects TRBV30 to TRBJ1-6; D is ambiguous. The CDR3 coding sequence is TGTGCCTGGAAGAGGGAGCTTGGGTCACCCCTCCACTTT. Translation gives CAWKRELGSPLHF.